This T cell receptor beta chain was documented in a study of blood T cell repertoires in COVID-19. Across the whole study: There were acute and convalescent COVID-19 samples, and they came from the United States, Italy and Spain. PBMCs, B-cell-depleted T cells, or T cells were the source of the cDNA or gDNA that made up the material.

The CDR3 is made up of 16 amino acids. Unmatched junction bases numbered 12, after V lost 3 bases and J lost 5 bases. The V gene's germline CDR1 is SGHTS and CDR2 YDEGEE. Original processing notes: Amplification from reference gene primers served as the basis for estimated nucleated cell counts. Data came from immunoSEQ multiplex PCR; TCRdb stores just in-frame clones and leaves some out. V and J calls and clone size are as listed in that table; D and trimming were resolved from the DNA. The sample yields about 250,000 clones, 87% seen once. The rearrangement uses TRBV5-8 and TRBJ2-3, with 7 bases that match TRBD2. The TCR comes from a man between 18 and 35 years old with active or convalescent COVID-19. The source material was peripheral blood. This chain's CDR3 is CASSWGGASEVDTQYF. The DNA of the CDR3 is TGTGCCAGCAGCTGGGGAGGGGCTAGTGAAGTAGATACGCAGTATTTT.